This record concerns one T cell receptor beta chain sequence. V lost 2 bases, J lost 3 bases, and 4 bases lay in between. Germline V gene lookup returns CDR1 MNHEY and CDR2 SVGAGI. CDR3 length equals 12 residues. Sequencing used immunoSEQ multiplex PCR; TCRdb keeps in-frame clones, though not all of them. The repertoire holds approximately 100,000 clones, with 70% to 90% as singletons. This sample stems from a study of blood T cell repertoires in COVID-19. Input material: peripheral blood. The rearrangement uses TRBV6-5 and TRBJ1-2; D unresolved. This TCR was sampled from a human donor in a cohort sampled during active COVID-19. In DNA form, the CDR3 reads TGTGCCAGCAGTTACGGAGACTATGGCTACACCTTC. This gives the protein CASSYGDYGYTF.